This T cell receptor (beta chain) was identified in a study of CD8 T cells in Susac syndrome. Reverse transcription of roughly 0.5 to 1 ug RNA was carried out with random hexamers. TCRdb re-called the immunoSEQ multiplex PCR reads through MiXCR, storing one row per CDR3 protein. The table shows approximately 77,000 distinct CDR3 sequences, with under 95% occurring only once. Study-wide points: Clonal expansion was not observed in the Susac syndrome CD4+ T cell repertoires.

In germline, CDR1 is MNHEY, CDR2 SVGEGT. CDR3 length: 15 residues. The V gene end was trimmed by 7 bases and the J gene end by 3 bases; junction bases not matched to a gene: 11. Of note for this clonotype: The antigen remains unidentified.

The clonotype comes from a human donor with Susac syndrome. Sequenced input: CD4+ T cells from PBMCs. The J gene is TRBJ2-7, the V gene TRBV6-2 or TRBV6-3; TRBD1 matches at 8 bases. CDR3 residues: CASTPDRVGFYEQYF. The CDR3 DNA sequence: TGTGCCAGCACCCCGGACAGGGTCGGATTCTACGAGCAGTACTTC.